The 6 T cell receptor beta chains given below trace back to one sample, sequenced in a study of blood T cell repertoires in COVID-19 (dated by TCRdb to between 2020 and 2021). Libraries came from the immunoSEQ multiplex PCR assay. Sourced from immuneACCESS, this table was stored by TCRdb with only in-frame sequences that have V and J called. A share of the clones is absent; for the studies checked, an unresolved V gene accounts for under half, and the remainder has no known explanation. The sample table records around 170,000 clones; approximately 83% of these occur just once. The ten largest clones represent around 8.6% of the sample. The specimen was peripheral blood. The receptors stem from a man between 45 and 60 years old with active or convalescent COVID-19.

The V gene is TRBV7-9, the J gene TRBJ1-4, with no clear D. CDR3 length: 15 amino acids. Germline lookup yields CDR1 SEHNR and CDR2 FQNEAQ (reference sequence). The ends were cut back, 5 bases at V and 0 bases at J, with 10 bases in the middle. The CDR3 DNA reads as TGTGCCAGCAGCGCCTTCGGGGCAACTAATGAAAAACTGTTTTTT. Its translation is CASSAFGATNEKLFF.

V is TRBV3-1 (or the pseudogene TRBV3-2) and J is TRBJ1-4; D is perhaps TRBD1 (5 bases). This CDR3 is 15 amino acids long. Per germline, CDR1 LGHDT and CDR2 YNNKEL (reference sequence). V lost 2 bases, J lost 8 bases, and 15 bases lay in between. For the CDR3, the DNA is TGTGCCAGCAGCCAAAATGTGCAGGGTGGAGAAAAACTGTTTTTT. It yields the protein CASSQNVQGGEKLFF.

The chain is built from TRBV5-4 and TRBJ2-1, with 12 positions matching TRBD2. The CDR3 is 15 amino acids. Trimming cost V 3 bases and J 8 bases; bases outside gene matches: 6. Per germline, CDR1 SGHNT and CDR2 YYREEE (reference sequence). CDR3 protein: CASSSGTSGYYEQFF. The CDR3 DNA follows: TGTGCCAGCAGCTCCGGGACTAGCGGGTATTATGAGCAGTTCTTC.

This chain uses TRBV2 with TRBJ1-6; no reliable D call. Trimming cost V 7 bases and J 8 bases, with 12 bases left between them. Germline assignment: CDR1 SNHLY and CDR2 FYNNEI. The CDR3 sequence is 13 residues long. The chain's CDR3 is CASMRVLDSPLHF. CDR3 coding DNA: TGTGCCAGCATGAGGGTCCTAGATTCACCCCTCCACTTT.

This clone was detected only a few times. The rearrangement uses TRBV19 and TRBJ1-3; no clear D. The CDR3 is 15 residues long. Germline lookup yields CDR1 LNHDA and CDR2 SQIVND (reference sequence). Trimming removed 0 bases at V and 3 bases at J, with 9 bases between. The CDR3 spells CASSIDGGLGNTIYF. The CDR3 coding sequence is TGTGCCAGTAGTATAGATGGCGGGCTTGGAAACACCATATATTTT. The full variable domain, in which reference TRBV19 and TRBJ1-3 provide the parts outside the CDR3, is DGGITQSPKYLFRKEGQNVTLSCEQNLNHDAMYWYRQDPGQGLRLIYYSQIVNDFQKGDIAEGYSVSREKKESFPLTVTSAQKNPTAFYLCASSIDGGLGNTIYFGEGSWLTVV.

The chain recombines TRBV9 with TRBJ1-4, with 10 bases matching TRBD1. The CDR3 has 17 residues. Germline values: CDR1 SGDLS, CDR2 YYNGEE. J lost 3 bases, V lost 3 bases, and 8 bases had no gene match. The CDR3 DNA reads as TGTGCCAGCAGCGCCGCGGGACAGGGGTTGGCTAATGAAAAACTGTTTTTT. Protein product: CASSAAGQGLANEKLFF. The full variable domain, rest sourced from reference TRBV9 and TRBJ1-4, is DSGVTQTPKHLITATGQRVTLRCSPRSGDLSVYWYQQSLDQGLQFLIQYYNGEERAKGNILERFSAQQFPDLHSELNLSSLELGDSALYFCASSAAGQGLANEKLFFGSGTQLSVL.